These T cell receptor beta chains were read from a single sample in a study of T-cell reconstitution after alpha-beta-depleted transplantation in children. TCRdb processed the PCR reads anew with MiXCR; each CDR3 protein has one entry. The table includes fewer than 750,000 distinct CDR3 sequences, 25% to 30% detected once. Source: PBMCs, taken before TCRalphabeta/CD19-depleted stem cell transplant. Receptors were obtained from a boy younger than two with Wiskott-Aldrich syndrome, due to receive a stem cell transplant. Each CDR3 is given with its conserved first and last residue. The order of the fields is J gene, clone size, D gene, V gene, CDR3 protein, CDR3 DNA. A D gene is named only where the DNA matches it firmly. Some rows have no size entry. The others give once, few or many, or a class for an expanded clone.

TRBJ1-2 few - TRBV7-6 CASSLGGSYYGYTF TGTGCCAGCAGCTTAGGAGGGTCGTACTATGGCTACACCTTC
TRBJ2-4 few TRBD1 TRBV28 CASSLQGDIQYF TGTGCCAGCAGTTTACAGGGGGACATTCAGTACTTC
TRBJ2-5 - - TRBV5-1 CASSLEGIAPQYF TGCGCCAGCAGCTTGGAAGGGATAGCCCCCCAGTACTTC
TRBJ1-2 - - TRBV7-9 CASSLATGFGYTF TGTGCCAGCAGCTTAGCTACGGGATTCGGCTACACCTTC
TRBJ1-3 few - TRBV29-1 CSVTPGPGNTIYF TGCAGCGTGACTCCAGGCCCCGGAAACACCATATATTTT
TRBJ2-1 few TRBD2 TRBV12-3/TRBV12-4 CASSQTSRNNEQFF TGTGCCAGCAGTCAGACTAGCAGAAACAATGAGCAGTTCTTC
TRBJ2-7 few TRBD2 TRBV5-6 CASSFLAGGLREQYF TGTGCCAGCAGCTTTTTAGCGGGAGGGTTACGCGAGCAGTACTTC
TRBJ2-1 - - TRBV7-9 CASSLPEPKNEQFF TGTGCCAGCAGCTTACCCGAGCCTAAGAATGAGCAGTTCTTC
TRBJ2-1 - - TRBV7-3 CASSTRTPGEQFF TGTGCCAGCAGCACTCGGACCCCCGGGGAGCAGTTCTTC
TRBJ1-4 - - TRBV5-1 CASSSGEKLFF TGCGCCAGCAGCTCGGGGGAAAAACTGTTTTTT
TRBJ2-3 - - TRBV18 CASSPPRGGTDTQYF TGTGCCAGCTCACCACCGCGAGGGGGAACAGATACGCAGTATTTC
TRBJ2-1 few TRBD2 TRBV12-3/TRBV12-4 CASSFAGGTHEQFF TGTGCCAGCAGTTTTGCGGGAGGGACCCATGAGCAGTTCTTC
TRBJ2-1 - - TRBV12-3/TRBV12-4 CASGPQSYNEQFF TGTGCCAGCGGCCCACAGAGCTACAATGAGCAGTTCTTC
TRBJ2-1 - - TRBV6-4 CASSGGQDNEQFF TGTGCCAGCAGTGGGGGACAAGACAATGAGCAGTTCTTC
TRBJ2-1 - - TRBV27 CASSSRLLKNEQFF TGTGCCAGCAGTTCTAGACTCCTTAAAAATGAGCAGTTCTTC
TRBJ2-7 - - TRBV29-1 CSVDTPGYEQYF TGCAGCGTAGACACACCCGGGTACGAGCAGTACTTC
TRBJ2-7 - - TRBV12-3/TRBV12-4 CASSLQGTRQYF TGTGCCAGCAGTTTGCAGGGGACGAGGCAGTACTTC
TRBJ2-1 - TRBD2 TRBV4-2 CASSQEYGRHYNEQFF TGTGCCAGCAGCCAAGAGTACGGGAGGCACTACAATGAGCAGTTCTTC
TRBJ2-1 - - TRBV29-1 CSVTGMEQFF TGCAGCGTCACGGGGATGGAGCAGTTCTTC
TRBJ2-5 - - TRBV4-1 CASSLTAVTETQYF TGCGCCAGCAGCCTCACGGCCGTTACGGAGACCCAGTACTTC
TRBJ2-3 - TRBD2 TRBV18 CASSPRTSVSTDTQYF TGTGCCAGCTCACCAAGGACTAGCGTGAGCACAGATACGCAGTATTTT
TRBJ2-3 few TRBD2 TRBV7-2 CASSLAGTSPSTDTQYF TGTGCCAGCAGCTTAGCCGGGACTAGTCCTAGCACAGATACGCAGTATTTT
TRBJ2-1 - TRBD1 TRBV29-1 CAVQGQSYNEQFF TGTGCCGTACAGGGGCAATCCTACAATGAGCAGTTCTTC
TRBJ2-5 few - TRBV7-2 CASSSQVGRETQYF TGTGCCAGCAGCTCCCAGGTCGGGAGAGAGACCCAGTACTTC
TRBJ2-7 few - TRBV5-6 CASSLLGGRNYEQYF TGTGCCAGCAGCTTGTTGGGGGGCCGCAACTACGAGCAGTACTTC
TRBJ1-3 few - TRBV5-1 CASSFSGGVGAGNTIYF TGCGCCAGCAGCTTTTCAGGAGGAGTCGGGGCTGGAAACACCATATATTTT
TRBJ1-5 few - TRBV24-1 CATNDGDGQPQHF TGTGCCACAAATGATGGGGACGGGCAGCCCCAGCATTTT
TRBJ2-4 - - TRBV9 CASSGPDGLSLAKNIQYF TGTGCCAGCAGCGGCCCCGACGGGCTATCATTAGCCAAAAACATTCAGTACTTC
TRBJ2-7 - TRBD2 TRBV6-1 CASRQTSGASYEQYF TGTGCCAGCAGACAGACTAGCGGGGCCTCCTACGAGCAGTACTTC
TRBJ2-3 - - TRBV20-1 CSARKALAGGDTQYF TGCAGTGCTAGAAAAGCGCTGGCCGGTGGAGATACGCAGTATTTT
TRBJ2-7 - TRBD1 TRBV5-1 CASSRAPGQFYEQYF TGCGCCAGCAGCCGGGCGCCGGGACAGTTTTACGAGCAGTACTTC
TRBJ2-7 - - TRBV5-1 CASSSLGRDRDYEQYF TGCGCCAGCAGCTCGCTGGGGCGGGATAGGGACTACGAGCAGTACTTC
TRBJ2-5 - TRBD2 TRBV3-1 CASTRAGAGQETQYF TGTGCCAGCACCAGAGCGGGAGCTGGCCAAGAGACCCAGTACTTC
TRBJ2-1 few - TRBV12-3/TRBV12-4 CASSLGTTTNEQFF TGTGCCAGCAGTTTGGGGACGACTACCAATGAGCAGTTCTTC
TRBJ1-1 few - TRBV20-1 CSATPTTVNTEAFF TGCAGTGCTACTCCTACGACAGTGAACACTGAAGCTTTCTTT
TRBJ2-1 few - TRBV11-1 CASSLAEGGDEQFF TGTGCCAGCAGCTTAGCTGAGGGGGGTGATGAGCAGTTCTTC
TRBJ2-4 - TRBD1 TRBV28 CATGVTAKNIQYF TGTGCGACAGGGGTTACGGCCAAAAACATTCAGTACTTC
TRBJ1-5 - TRBD1 TRBV20-1 CSAGMTGERNQPQHF TGCAGTGCTGGTATGACAGGGGAGCGCAATCAGCCCCAGCATTTT
TRBJ2-6 - - TRBV5-1 CASSSRPSGANVLTF TGCGCCAGCAGCTCCAGGCCCTCTGGGGCCAACGTCCTGACTTTC
TRBJ1-3 - - TRBV7-9 CASSLKQSPGNTIYF TGTGCCAGCAGCTTAAAACAGAGCCCTGGAAACACCATATATTTT
TRBJ2-7 - TRBD2 TRBV20-1 CSATASGSYEQYF TGCAGTGCTACGGCTAGCGGTAGCTACGAGCAGTACTTC
TRBJ2-4 - - TRBV7-2 CASSLEGWGGIQYF TGTGCCAGCAGCTTAGAGGGATGGGGCGGGATTCAGTACTTC
TRBJ2-1 - - TRBV18 CASSPSRQINEQFF TGTGCCAGCTCCCCCAGCAGGCAGATCAATGAGCAGTTCTTC
TRBJ2-1 many - TRBV12-3/TRBV12-4 CASSSGTGYNEQFF TGTGCCAGCAGCTCCGGGACTGGATACAATGAGCAGTTCTTC
TRBJ2-3 - TRBD2 TRBV5-6 CASSLAWRETDTQYF TGTGCCAGCAGCTTGGCCTGGCGGGAGACAGATACGCAGTATTTT
TRBJ1-4 - - TRBV10-3 CAISESIRGREKLFF TGTGCCATCAGTGAGTCGATCCGGGGACGTGAAAAACTGTTTTTT
TRBJ2-6 - - TRBV4-2 CASSKPGQMSSGANVLTF TGTGCCAGCAGCAAACCCGGTCAAATGAGCTCTGGGGCCAACGTCCTGACTTTC
TRBJ2-7 few - TRBV10-3 CAIRGTYEQYF TGTGCCATCAGGGGAACCTACGAGCAGTACTTC
TRBJ1-6 few - TRBV27 CASSLSGQGFFSPLHF TGTGCCAGCAGTTTATCCGGGCAGGGATTTTTCTCACCCCTCCACTTT
TRBJ2-1 - TRBD1 TRBV18 CASLFTRGRPYNEQFF TGTGCCAGCCTATTCACCAGGGGGCGGCCCTACAATGAGCAGTTCTTC
TRBJ2-3 few - TRBV25-1 CASSPGRQYF TGTGCCAGCAGCCCGGGACGGCAGTATTTT
TRBJ2-7 few - TRBV12-3/TRBV12-4 CASGEKGSQGHEQYF TGTGCCAGCGGGGAAAAGGGATCCCAGGGCCACGAGCAGTACTTC
TRBJ2-6 few TRBD1 TRBV11-2 CASSKQGTRLLGANVLTF TGTGCCAGCAGCAAACAGGGGACGAGACTCTTAGGGGCCAACGTCCTGACTTTC
TRBJ1-2 many - TRBV12-3/TRBV12-4 CASSLGYGYTF TGCGCCAGCAGCTTGGGGTATGGCTACACCTTC
TRBJ2-1 - - TRBV20-1 CSAIRTLLYNEQFF TGCAGTGCTATCCGGACTCTCCTCTACAATGAGCAGTTCTTC